This TCR beta chain was identified during a study of T cell responses to AZD1222 COVID-19 vaccine. The CDR3 runs 15 residues. The V gene end was trimmed by 6 bases and the J gene end by 1 base; junction bases not matched to a gene: 8. The germline CDR1 and CDR2 sequences are MNHEY and SVGEGT. Broader study findings: A rise in Spike-specific TCR breadth and depth followed two AZD1222 doses. Nearly half of spike-specific TCRs reportedly target unmutated variant regions. The donor group comprised mostly white British people and more females; the analysis possibly underestimated clonal diversity.

Concerning this clone itself: Its antigen is unknown.

Clones were read by immunoSEQ multiplex PCR, and TCRdb kept only the in-frame ones, dropping some. The repertoire consists of around 65,000 clones, with 65% to 85% occurring once and the leading ten covering roughly 25%. V gene TRBV6-2 or TRBV6-3 combines with J gene TRBJ2-7; 8 bases align to TRBD1. Specimen: peripheral blood, collected 28 days after the second AZD1222 dose. The source of this sequence is an adult who received the AZD1222 COVID-19 vaccine. In DNA form, the CDR3 reads TGTGCCAGCAGCCGAGGACAGGGAGTGTCCTACGAGCAGTACTTC. Encoded protein: CASSRGQGVSYEQYF.